This TCR beta chain originates from a study of T-cell memory formation after mild COVID-19. Study details: The study found TCR clusters largely donor specific.

Findings and limits, study-wide: Pre-infection memory showed some responding clones, and this suggested that cross-reactive memory joined. Those CD4+ clones that contracted were mainly in CM and EM (CD8+ ones in EMRA). Clones contracting across day 15 to 85 had a balanced CD4/CD8 profile; later expanding clones leaned CD4+.

MiXCR was run by TCRdb on the 5' RACE reads, yielding one entry per CDR3 protein. The sample lists 500,000 to 650,000 distinct CDR3 sequences, roughly a fifth occurring once. CDR3 size: 15 residues. Trimming took off 1 base at V and 4 bases at J, with 12 bases between the two ends. Germline V gene sequence: CDR1 SGHRS, CDR2 YFSETQ. This clonotype was seen at least ten times. Its antigen is not known. The sequence derives from an adult woman who had mild COVID-19 (a few samples of this study predate the infection). Cell type and time point are not known. The specimen sequenced was PBMCs or a T cell subset sorted from them (not recorded which). V gene TRBV5-1 combines with J gene TRBJ2-1, with D possibly being TRBD1 or TRBD2 (5 bases each). CDR3 region: CASSLSPGAYNEQFF. Written as DNA, the CDR3 is TGCGCCAGCAGCTTGAGTCCCGGGGCGTACAATGAGCAGTTCTTC.